Each of the 20 T cell receptor beta chains below was sequenced from the same sample in a study of blood T cell repertoires in COVID-19. Some clones are missing from TCRdb's copy, which holds only in-frame ones; the method was immunoSEQ multiplex PCR. The sample has about 250,000 clones, 88% seen once. Sequenced sample: peripheral blood. These receptors were obtained from a woman aged 25 to 45 with acute or convalescent COVID-19.

This chain uses TRBV19 with TRBJ2-2; 11 nucleotides align to TRBD2. Unmatched junction bases numbered 10, after V lost 2 bases and J lost 5 bases. Germline loops: CDR1 LNHDA, CDR2 SQIVND (reference sequence). There are 18 residues in the CDR3. CDR3 DNA sequence: TGTGCCAGTAGTATACCACTAGCGGGAGAATTAGGTACCGGGGAGCTGTTTTTT. Translation gives CASSIPLAGELGTGELFF.

This clone has a single count. The gene calls are TRBV12-3 or TRBV12-4 and TRBJ1-2; D is uncertain. The CDR3 is 13 residues long. The germline V and J ends were trimmed by 0 bases and 3 bases, with 5 bases remaining between them. Here the CDR3 DNA reads TGTGCCAGCAGTTTAGCGCGAGACTATGGCTACACCTTC. It encodes CASSLARDYGYTF.

V gene TRBV5-1 combines with J gene TRBJ1-1, with D hard to call. Deletions cut 0 bases from V and 5 bases from J, with 14 bases between. Germline V gives CDR1 SGHRS, CDR2 YFSETQ. The CDR3 is 15 residues long. CDR3 coding DNA: TGCGCCAGCAGCTTGGCCAAGGGCGGAGGGACTGAAGCTTTCTTT. Protein: CASSLAKGGGTEAFF.

The V and J genes are TRBV7-2 and TRBJ1-2; TRBD1 is a possible D gene (6 bases). Trimming shortened V by 4 bases and J by 9 bases, and 21 bases separated the two germline ends. Germline CDR1 reads SGHTA; CDR2 reads FQGNSA. CDR3 length: 15 amino acids. Here the CDR3 reads CASSSGDQGIWSYTF. Here the CDR3 DNA reads TGTGCCAGCAGCTCAGGGGACCAGGGGATATGGAGCTACACCTTC.

V and J are TRBV3-1 (or the pseudogene TRBV3-2) and TRBJ2-3; 9 bases fit TRBD1. Germline loops: CDR1 LGHDT, CDR2 YNNKEL (reference sequence). CDR3 length: 16 amino acids. V dropped 4 bases and J dropped 5; count of bases not matched to a gene: 10. The CDR3 nucleotides are TGTGCCAGCAGCCGGAGGAAGACAGGGGGTTTAGATACGCAGTATTTT. This gives the protein CASSRRKTGGLDTQYF.

CDR3 loop: CSREATYEQYF. CDR3 bases: TGCAGCCGGGAGGCCACCTACGAGCAGTACTTC. The chain couples TRBV20-1 to TRBJ2-7, with 7 bases that match TRBD2. Looked up from germline, CDR1 is DFQATT and CDR2 is SNEGSKA (reference sequence). The CDR3 totals 11 residues.

CDR3 protein: CACYSSYSSGKIPYEQYF. The CDR3 DNA sequence: TGTGCCTGCTACTCCAGCTACTCTAGCGGGAAGATTCCCTACGAGCAGTACTTC. V is TRBV30 and J is TRBJ2-7; TRBD2 matches at 9 bases. Per germline, CDR1 GTSNPN and CDR2 SVGIG (reference sequence). V lost 6 bases and J lost 2; bases outside the gene matches: 20. The CDR3 covers 18 residues.

The J gene is TRBJ1-5, the V gene TRBV7-2; D not certain. This CDR3 comprises 15 residues. Looked up from germline, CDR1 is SGHTA and CDR2 is FQGNSA. V dropped 0 bases and J dropped 6 bases, with 12 bases sitting between them. CDR3 loop: CASSLAQWAGQPQHF. CDR3 nucleotide sequence: TGTGCCAGCAGCTTAGCGCAATGGGCAGGTCAGCCCCAGCATTTT.

J is TRBJ2-4 and V is TRBV3-1 (or the pseudogene TRBV3-2), with 7 bases lining up with TRBD1. The germline CDR1 and CDR2 sequences are LGHDT and YNNKEL (reference sequence). V lost 3 bases and J lost 7; bases outside the gene matches: 12. The CDR3 contains 16 residues. The CDR3 region has the DNA TGTGCCAGCAGCCACCCCAGACAGGGTTTACGTAACATTCAGTACTTC. The encoded protein is CASSHPRQGLRNIQYF.

The V call is TRBV30, the J call TRBJ1-2, with no clear D. Trimming removed 4 bases at V and 3 bases at J, with 15 bases between. Germline assignment: CDR1 GTSNPN and CDR2 SVGIG (reference sequence). This CDR3 spans 14 amino acids. The CDR3 loop reads CAWTTTPLHYGYTF. CDR3 bases: TGTGCCTGGACCACGACACCCCTCCACTATGGCTACACCTTC.

This chain joins TRBV30 and TRBJ1-5; TRBD1 agrees at 7 bases. This CDR3 contains 14 residues. Trimming at V came to 5 bases and at J to 2 bases, leaving 6 bases not matched to a gene. The germline CDR1 and CDR2 sequences are GTSNPN and SVGIG (reference sequence). The CDR3 loop reads CAWAEGAGNQPQHF. DNA of the CDR3: TGTGCCTGGGCCGAGGGGGCGGGCAATCAGCCCCAGCATTTT.

J is TRBJ2-7 and V is TRBV7-9; 8 positions agree with TRBD2. This CDR3 spans 14 amino acids. V gave up 6 bases and J gave up 2 bases; unmatched junction bases: 6. Germline CDR1 reads SEHNR; CDR2 reads FQNEAQ (reference sequence). This chain's CDR3 is CASRPTSGPYEQYF. The CDR3 DNA is TGTGCCAGCAGGCCCACTAGCGGACCCTACGAGCAGTACTTC.

The chain is built from TRBV6-6 and TRBJ2-2, with a possible D match to TRBD2 (5 bases). V was clipped by 4 bases and J by 6 bases, with 9 bases between them. This CDR3 has 13 residues. Germline CDR1 is MNHNY and CDR2 is SVGAGI (reference sequence). CDR3 loop: CASSSQLAGELFF. CDR3 DNA sequence: TGTGCCAGCAGTTCTCAACTAGCCGGGGAGCTGTTTTTT.

The sample holds one count of this clone. This sequence joins TRBV5-1 and TRBJ1-5; 9 bases fit TRBD1. The CDR3 has 16 residues. V shed 4 bases and J 2 bases; nucleotides not matched to a gene: 7. Germline-derived CDR1 and CDR2 are SGHRS and YFSETQ. CDR3 loop: CASSPGDRVGNQPQHF. CDR3 DNA sequence: TGCGCCAGCAGCCCCGGGGACAGGGTGGGCAATCAGCCCCAGCATTTT.

The chain is built from TRBV29-1 and TRBJ1-5; the D gene is possibly TRBD1 (6 bases). The V gene lost 6 bases and the J gene lost 1 base, with 16 bases spanning the gap. There are 15 residues in the CDR3. CDR1 is SQVTM and CDR2 is ANQGSEA in the germline V gene. CDR3 amino acids: CSVAGGRGSNQPQHF. The CDR3 DNA reads TGCAGCGTGGCGGGGGGCAGGGGAAGCAATCAGCCCCAGCATTTT.

The chain uses TRBV7-2 and TRBJ2-5; 12 nucleotides match TRBD2. Germline assignment: CDR1 SGHTA and CDR2 FQGNSA. This CDR3 has 13 amino acids. Trimming cost V 5 bases and J 7 bases; bases outside gene matches: 2. The CDR3 reads CASSPGLAGTQYF. CDR3 sequence (DNA): TGTGCCAGCAGCCCGGGACTAGCGGGGACCCAGTACTTC.

The V and J genes are TRBV6-2 or TRBV6-3 and TRBJ1-5; tentatively, D is TRBD1 (6 bases). The CDR3 has 16 amino acids. Trimming removed 4 bases at V and 1 base at J, with 14 bases between. Germline values: CDR1 MNHEY, CDR2 SVGEGT. The CDR3: CASSSHREGSNQPQHF. As DNA, the CDR3 is TGTGCCAGCAGTTCGCACAGGGAGGGGAGCAATCAGCCCCAGCATTTT.

The rearrangement uses TRBV18 and TRBJ2-1; D remains unclear. Trimming left V 5 bases short and J 8 bases short, with 16 bases between. There are 14 residues in the CDR3. Germline loops: CDR1 KGHSH, CDR2 LQKENI. CDR3 in DNA: TGTGCCAGCTCATTGAGACAATCCCCCTATGAGCAGTTCTTC. Protein product: CASSLRQSPYEQFF.

The chain carries TRBV6-2 or TRBV6-3 and TRBJ2-5; 12 bases match TRBD2. V trimming: 6 bases; J trimming: 7 bases; junction bases outside the gene matches: 15. CDR1 and CDR2 from the germline V gene are MNHEY and SVGEGT. This CDR3 has 17 amino acids. This chain's CDR3 is CASSPLLAGGVEGTQYF. DNA for the CDR3: TGTGCCAGCAGCCCTCTACTAGCGGGAGGAGTCGAGGGGACCCAGTACTTC.

The V call is TRBV6-6, the J call TRBJ2-3; 13 nucleotides agree with TRBD2. V gave up 5 bases and J gave up 7 bases; unmatched junction bases: 6. The CDR3 has 15 amino acids. The germline V gene has CDR1 MNHNY and CDR2 SVGAGI (reference sequence). CDR3: CASSILAGGPNTQYF. DNA of the CDR3: TGTGCCAGCAGTATACTAGCGGGAGGGCCGAATACGCAGTATTTT.